The sequence of this T cell receptor (beta chain) was determined in a study of blood T cell repertoires in COVID-19. Across the study: The United States, Italy and Spain supplied acute and convalescent COVID-19 samples.

As handled by the study authors: Researchers report that nucleated cell counts were estimated from reference gene primer amplification. Data came from immunoSEQ multiplex PCR; TCRdb stores just in-frame clones and leaves some out. The DNA gave D and trimming, while V, J and clone size come from that table. The sample carries roughly 260,000 clones, more than 90% recorded once. Material: peripheral blood. The receptor's source is a person aged 18 to 30 with COVID-19, enrolled during active disease.

Written as DNA, the CDR3 is TGTGCCAGTAGTATGGGCGGGACTACTGAGCAGTTCTTC. Its translation: CASSMGGTTEQFF. The chain carries TRBV19 and TRBJ2-1; 7 positions agree with TRBD2. CDR1 LNHDA and CDR2 SQIVND come from the germline V gene (reference sequence). V lost 3 bases, J lost 9 bases, and 5 bases stayed unmatched. The CDR3 extends over 13 amino acids.